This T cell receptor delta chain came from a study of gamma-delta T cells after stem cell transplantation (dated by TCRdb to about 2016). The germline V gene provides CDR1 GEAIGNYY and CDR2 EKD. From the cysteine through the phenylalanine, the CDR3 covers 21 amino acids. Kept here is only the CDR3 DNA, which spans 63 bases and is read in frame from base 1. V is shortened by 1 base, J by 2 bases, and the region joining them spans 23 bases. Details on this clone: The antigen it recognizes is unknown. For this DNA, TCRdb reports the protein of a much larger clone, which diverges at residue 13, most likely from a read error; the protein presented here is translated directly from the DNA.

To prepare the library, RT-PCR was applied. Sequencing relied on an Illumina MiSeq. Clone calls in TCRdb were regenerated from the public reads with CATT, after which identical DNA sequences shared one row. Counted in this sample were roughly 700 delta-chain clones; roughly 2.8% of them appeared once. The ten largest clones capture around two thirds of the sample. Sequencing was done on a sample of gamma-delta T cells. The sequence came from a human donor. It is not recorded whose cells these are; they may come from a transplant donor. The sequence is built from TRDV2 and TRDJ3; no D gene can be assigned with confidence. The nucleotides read TGTGCCTGTGACACAGAATTTCCCGCCGCAGCCTCCCCCTGGGACACCCGACAGATGTTTTTC. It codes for CACDTEFPAAASPWDTRQMFF.